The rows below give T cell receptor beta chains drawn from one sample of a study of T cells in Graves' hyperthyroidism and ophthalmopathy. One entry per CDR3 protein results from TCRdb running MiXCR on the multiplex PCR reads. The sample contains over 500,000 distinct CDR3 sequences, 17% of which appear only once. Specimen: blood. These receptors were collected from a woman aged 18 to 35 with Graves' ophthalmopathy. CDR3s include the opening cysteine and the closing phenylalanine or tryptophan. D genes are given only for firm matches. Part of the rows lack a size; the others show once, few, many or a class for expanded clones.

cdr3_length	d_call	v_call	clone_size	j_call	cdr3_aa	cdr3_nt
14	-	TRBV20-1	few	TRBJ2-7	CSARDVRVSYEQYF	TGCAGTGCTAGAGATGTCAGGGTTTCCTACGAGCAGTACTTC
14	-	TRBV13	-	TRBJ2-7	CASSLTLPGDEQYF	TGTGCCAGCAGCTTGACCCTACCAGGGGACGAGCAGTACTTC
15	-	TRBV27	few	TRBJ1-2	CASRLNGDYGYGYTF	TGTGCCAGCAGACTCAATGGGGACTACGGCTATGGCTACACCTTC
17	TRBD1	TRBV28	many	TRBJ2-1	CASSFQRGTGARDEQFF	TGTGCCAGCAGTTTTCAGAGGGGAACAGGGGCTAGGGATGAGCAGTTCTTC
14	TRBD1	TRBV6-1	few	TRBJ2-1	CASSRDRGKYEQFF	TGTGCCAGCAGTCGGGACAGGGGAAAATATGAGCAGTTCTTC
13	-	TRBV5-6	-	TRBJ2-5	CASSSYRVETQYF	TGTGCCAGCAGCTCGTACAGGGTGGAGACCCAGTACTTC
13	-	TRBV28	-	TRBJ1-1	CASRGPMNTEAFF	TGTGCCAGCAGAGGCCCGATGAACACTGAAGCTTTCTTT
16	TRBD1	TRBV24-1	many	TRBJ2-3	CATSDSGQGDTDTQYF	TGTGCCACCAGTGATTCGGGACAGGGGGACACAGATACGCAGTATTTT
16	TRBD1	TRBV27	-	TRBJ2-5	CASSLSTGGWEETQYF	TGTGCCAGCAGTTTATCGACAGGGGGCTGGGAAGAGACCCAGTACTTC
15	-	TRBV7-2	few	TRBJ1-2	CASSTTWDKNYGYTF	TGTGCCAGCAGCACCACCTGGGACAAAAACTATGGCTACACCTTC
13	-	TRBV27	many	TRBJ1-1	CASSLSDEGEAFF	TGTGCCAGCAGTTTATCCGATGAGGGCGAAGCTTTCTTT
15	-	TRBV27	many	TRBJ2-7	CASSLSFLNTYEQYF	TGTGCCAGCAGTTTAAGTTTCCTGAACACCTACGAGCAGTACTTC
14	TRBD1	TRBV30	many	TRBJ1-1	CAWSSGTGSTEAFF	TGTGCCTGGAGTTCGGGGACAGGGTCCACTGAAGCTTTCTTT
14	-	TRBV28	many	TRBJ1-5	CASSLESGYQPQHF	TGTGCCAGCAGTTTAGAGAGCGGGTATCAGCCCCAGCATTTT
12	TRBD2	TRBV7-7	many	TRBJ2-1	CASSSGGAEQFF	TGTGCTAGCAGCTCCGGGGGGGCAGAGCAGTTCTTC
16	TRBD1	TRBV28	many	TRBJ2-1	CASSPPGRGLKGEQFF	TGTGCCAGCAGTCCCCCTGGCAGGGGGCTTAAGGGTGAGCAGTTCTTC
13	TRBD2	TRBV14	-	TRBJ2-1	CASSQGLVGEQFF	TGTGCCAGCAGCCAGGGACTAGTTGGGGAGCAGTTCTTC
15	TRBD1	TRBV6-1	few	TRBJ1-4	CASSAQGQGGEKLFF	TGTGCCAGCAGCGCCCAGGGACAGGGGGGCGAAAAACTGTTTTTT
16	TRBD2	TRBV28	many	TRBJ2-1	CASTLLLAGLSNEQFF	TGTGCCAGCACCTTGTTACTAGCGGGACTGAGCAATGAGCAGTTCTTC
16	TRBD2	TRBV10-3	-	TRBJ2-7	CAISGGTSGGSYEQYF	TGTGCCATCAGTGGGGGGACTAGCGGGGGGAGTTACGAGCAGTACTTC
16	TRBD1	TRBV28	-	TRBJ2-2	CASRRVRTGGSGELFF	TGTGCCAGCAGACGAGTTCGGACAGGGGGCTCCGGGGAGCTGTTTTTT
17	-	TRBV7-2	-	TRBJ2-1	CASSLNEFRDFDNEQFF	TGTGCCAGCAGCCTCAACGAATTCCGGGACTTCGACAATGAGCAGTTCTTC
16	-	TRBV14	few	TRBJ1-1	CASSQDPPRPNTEAFF	TGTGCCAGCAGCCAAGATCCCCCCCGACCGAACACTGAAGCTTTCTTT
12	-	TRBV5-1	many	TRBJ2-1	CASSERANEQFF	TGCGCCAGCAGCGAGAGGGCGAATGAGCAGTTCTTC
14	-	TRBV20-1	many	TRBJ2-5	CSARWGGAQETQYF	TGCAGTGCTAGATGGGGCGGGGCGCAAGAGACCCAGTACTTC
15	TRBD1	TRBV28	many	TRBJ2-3	CASRPDRGRTDTQYF	TGTGCCAGCAGGCCGGACAGGGGGCGCACAGATACGCAGTATTTT
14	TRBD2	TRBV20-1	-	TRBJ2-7	CSASISGRQGGQYF	TGCAGTGCTAGTATTAGCGGGAGACAGGGCGGGCAGTACTTC
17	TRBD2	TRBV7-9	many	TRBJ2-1	CASSLEGLAESYNEQFF	TGTGCCAGCAGCTTAGAGGGACTAGCGGAGTCCTACAATGAGCAGTTCTTC
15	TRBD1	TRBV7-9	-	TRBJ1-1	CASSPTGGVGTEAFF	TGTGCCAGCAGCCCTACAGGGGGAGTAGGGACTGAAGCTTTCTTT
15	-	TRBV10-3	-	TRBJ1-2	CAITSPAEGGYGYTF	TGTGCCATCACCAGCCCAGCGGAGGGGGGCTATGGCTACACCTTC
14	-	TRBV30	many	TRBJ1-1	CAWSVQGGDTEAFF	TGTGCCTGGAGTGTACAGGGAGGGGACACTGAAGCTTTCTTT
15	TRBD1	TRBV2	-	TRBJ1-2	CASCAQTGVWGGYTF	TGTGCCAGCTGTGCCCAAACAGGGGTCTGGGGCGGCTACACCTTC
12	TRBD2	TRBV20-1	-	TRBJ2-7	CSAERGGSEQYF	TGCAGTGCCGAGCGGGGGGGCTCCGAGCAGTACTTC
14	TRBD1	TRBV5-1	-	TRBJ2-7	CASRSGQGSYEQYF	TGCGCCAGCAGGTCCGGACAGGGGTCTTACGAGCAGTACTTC
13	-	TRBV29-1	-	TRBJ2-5	CSVEVARKETQYF	TGCAGCGTTGAAGTCGCAAGGAAAGAGACCCAGTACTTC
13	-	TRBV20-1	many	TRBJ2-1	CSASLGAYNEQFF	TGCAGTGCTAGCCTGGGCGCCTACAATGAGCAGTTCTTC
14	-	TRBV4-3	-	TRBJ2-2	CASSQGEGYGELFF	TGCGCCAGCAGCCAAGGAGAGGGATACGGGGAGCTGTTTTTT
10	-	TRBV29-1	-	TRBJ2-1	CSVRNYEQFF	TGCAGCGTAAGGAACTACGAGCAGTTCTTC
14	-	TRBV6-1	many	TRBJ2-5	CASSPLRRGETQYF	TGTGCCAGCAGCCCACTGAGGCGCGGAGAGACCCAGTACTTC
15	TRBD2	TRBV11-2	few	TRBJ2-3	CASSLAGGPKDTQYF	TGTGCCAGCAGCTTAGCGGGGGGGCCCAAAGATACGCAGTATTTT
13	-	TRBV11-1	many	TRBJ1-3	CASGDTPGNTIYF	TGTGCCAGCGGTGATACGCCTGGAAACACCATATATTTT
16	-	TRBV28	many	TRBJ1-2	CASSIRGSPRGYGYTF	TGTGCCAGCAGTATCCGGGGCTCCCCGAGGGGCTATGGCTACACCTTC
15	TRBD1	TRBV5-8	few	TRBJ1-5	CASSGDGTANQPQHF	TGTGCCAGCAGCGGAGACGGGACAGCGAATCAGCCCCAGCATTTT
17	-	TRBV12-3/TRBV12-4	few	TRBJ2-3	CASSLVGISADTDTQYF	TGTGCCAGCAGTTTAGTGGGGATTTCCGCGGACACAGATACGCAGTATTTT
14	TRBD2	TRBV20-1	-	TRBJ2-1	CSARDGLAGNEQFF	TGCAGTGCTAGAGACGGACTAGCGGGAAATGAGCAGTTCTTC
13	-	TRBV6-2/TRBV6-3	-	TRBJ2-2	CASSPTRGGELFF	TGTGCCAGCAGCCCGACCCGGGGCGGGGAGCTGTTTTTT
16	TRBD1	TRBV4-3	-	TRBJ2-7	CASSQAGTGSSYEQYF	TGCGCCAGCAGCCAGGCCGGGACAGGGAGCTCCTACGAGCAGTACTTC
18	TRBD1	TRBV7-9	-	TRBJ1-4	CASSLARMDRADYEKLFF	TGTGCCAGCAGCTTAGCACGGATGGACAGGGCGGATTATGAAAAACTGTTTTTT
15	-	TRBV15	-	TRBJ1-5	CATSRDRRGNQPQHF	TGTGCCACCAGCAGGGACCGCAGGGGCAATCAGCCCCAGCATTTT
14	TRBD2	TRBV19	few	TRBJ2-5	CASSIRGEQETQYF	TGTGCCAGTAGTATCCGGGGGGAACAAGAGACCCAGTACTTC
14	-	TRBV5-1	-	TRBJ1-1	CASSPDWDITEAFF	TGCGCCAGCAGCCCGGATTGGGATATCACTGAAGCTTTCTTT
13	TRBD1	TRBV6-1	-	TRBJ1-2	CATFRQGYYGYTF	TGTGCCACCTTTCGACAGGGATACTATGGCTACACCTTC
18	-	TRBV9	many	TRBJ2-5	CASSLSMTSGTTQETQYF	TGTGCCAGCAGCTTATCTATGACCTCCGGGACGACCCAAGAGACCCAGTACTTC
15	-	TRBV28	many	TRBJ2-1	CASSSRDGSYNEQFF	TGTGCCAGCAGTTCCAGGGACGGGTCCTACAATGAGCAGTTCTTC
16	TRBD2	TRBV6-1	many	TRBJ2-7	CASSGRPGLATYEQYF	TGTGCCAGCAGTGGACGCCCGGGACTAGCTACCTACGAGCAGTACTTC
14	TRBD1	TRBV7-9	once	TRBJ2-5	CASRDRDAMETQYF	TGTGCCAGCAGAGACAGGGATGCGATGGAGACCCAGTACTTC
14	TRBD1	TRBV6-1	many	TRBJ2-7	CASGTGYESGEQYF	TGTGCCAGCGGGACAGGGTATGAATCGGGCGAGCAGTACTTC
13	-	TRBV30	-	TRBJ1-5	CAWSGVQSQPQHF	TGTGCCTGGAGTGGTGTACAGAGTCAGCCCCAGCATTTT